Listed below are T cell receptor beta chains from one sample, sequenced in a study of read filtering for tumor transcriptome and immune sequencing. TCRdb fed the reads into MiXCR, producing one record per CDR3 protein. The table records roughly 49,000 distinct CDR3 sequences, around 21% of them present only once. Material for sequencing was a population of CD138-negative cells sorted from bone marrow. Receptors were obtained from a donor over 35 with multiple myeloma. Both conserved end residues are part of each CDR3.

TRBV7-2,TRBJ1-2,CARSLASGRSYGYTF
TRBV2,TRBJ2-7,CASVPPGVPVYF
TRBV3-1,TRBJ2-7,CASSPLGGEQYF
TRBV2,TRBJ2-2,CASSERGVYTGELFF
TRBV7-9,TRBJ2-2,CASSLYVVNTGELFF
TRBV29-1,TRBJ2-3,CSVVGAGGPSAITDTQYF
TRBV7-2,TRBJ2-4,CASSPPGTSAKNIQYF
TRBV13,TRBJ1-2,CASSFPTAYGYTF
TRBV4-3,TRBJ2-5,CASSAGETQYF
TRBV10-3,TRBJ1-5,CAISGGTNNQPQHF
TRBV23-1,TRBJ2-1,CASSQWNDSGGNEQFF
TRBV6-5,TRBJ1-1,CASTDLGQGIPEAFF
TRBV28,TRBJ2-3,CASSLGAQGTDTQYF
TRBV19,TRBJ1-5,CASSIAGRGAQPQHF
TRBV20-1,TRBJ2-7,CSATSPGQGSYEQYF
TRBV19,TRBJ2-1,CATRQSVFNEQFF
TRBV4-3,TRBJ1-4,CASSQDPSDEKLFF
TRBV7-3,TRBJ1-5,CASSPKRGQPNQPQHF
TRBV6-6,TRBJ2-7,CASSYYSYEQYF
TRBV28,TRBJ1-5,CASQRQGARDNQPQHF
TRBV29-1,TRBJ2-1,CSVEDLGASYNEQFF
TRBV10-2,TRBJ2-5,CASSESGEETQYF
TRBV28,TRBJ2-5,CASSIQQYQETQYF
TRBV10-3,TRBJ2-1,CAISELTSGRAREQFF
TRBV7-8,TRBJ2-3,CASSWYEAGVRTDTQYF
TRBV5-1,TRBJ2-3,CASSLEGRPYTDTQYF
TRBV12-3/TRBV12-4,TRBJ1-1,CASSLKANTEAFF
TRBV25-1,TRBJ2-7,CASSEEGQGAPYEQYF
TRBV2,TRBJ1-1,CASSWGYTEAFF
TRBV6-5,TRBJ2-6,CASSYVESGANVLTF
TRBV3-1,TRBJ2-2,CASSQAGRTGELFF
TRBV19,TRBJ1-2,CASSIQGTYGYTF
TRBV4-1,TRBJ1-1,CASSQGGGPEAFF
TRBV20-1,TRBJ2-7,CSARIQQGYEQYF
TRBV28,TRBJ2-7,CASSLSLAGRSSYEQYF
TRBV7-2,TRBJ2-1,CASSLVAGGAEQFF
TRBV29-1,TRBJ2-5,CSVSGPGETQYF
TRBV10-1,TRBJ2-1,CASSESEASGTEQFF
TRBV19,TRBJ2-7,CASSNPTGDEQYF
TRBV29-1,TRBJ2-1,CSVAGYFPTNEQFF
TRBV21-1,TRBJ1-5,CASSKGEDRGEQPQHF
TRBV29-1,TRBJ2-5,CSASKTETQYF
TRBV7-9,TRBJ2-7,CASSSPTRGSHEQYF
TRBV13,TRBJ2-5,CASTFRSGEETQYF
TRBV5-1,TRBJ1-1,CASSWTVTNTEAFF